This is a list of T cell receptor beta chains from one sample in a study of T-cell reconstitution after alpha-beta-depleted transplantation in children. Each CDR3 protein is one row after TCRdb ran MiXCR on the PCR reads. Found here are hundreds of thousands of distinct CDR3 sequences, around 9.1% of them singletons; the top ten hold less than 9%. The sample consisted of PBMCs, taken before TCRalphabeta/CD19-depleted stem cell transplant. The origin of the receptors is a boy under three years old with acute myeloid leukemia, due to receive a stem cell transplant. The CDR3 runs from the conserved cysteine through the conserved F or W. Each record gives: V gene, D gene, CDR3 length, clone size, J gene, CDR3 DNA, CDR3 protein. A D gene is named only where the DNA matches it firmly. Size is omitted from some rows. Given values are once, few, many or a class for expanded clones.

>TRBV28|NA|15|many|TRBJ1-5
TGTGCCAGCAGTTTTGGCGGAACAGGGTTGAGGTACCAGCATTTT
CASSFGGTGLRYQHF
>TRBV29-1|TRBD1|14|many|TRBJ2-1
TGCAGCGTGGCAAGACAGGGAACCTACAATGAGCAGTTCTTC
CSVARQGTYNEQFF
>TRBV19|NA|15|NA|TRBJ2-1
TGTGCCAGTATCCCGTCCGGGGGAAGGTACAATGAGCAGTTCTTC
CASIPSGGRYNEQFF
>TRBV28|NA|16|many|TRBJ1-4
TGTGCCAGCAGTTTATCGACGGCCTCGGCTGTTGGAAAACTGTTTTTT
CASSLSTASAVGKLFF
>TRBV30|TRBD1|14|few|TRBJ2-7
TGTGCCTGGCAGGGGACAGGGCCTTCCTACGAGCAGTACTTC
CAWQGTGPSYEQYF
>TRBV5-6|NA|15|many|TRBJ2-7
TGTGCCAGCAGCTTCCGACGGGAAACTTCCTACGAGCAGTACTTC
CASSFRRETSYEQYF
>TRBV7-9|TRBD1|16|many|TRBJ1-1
TGTGCCAGCAGCTCTGGACAGGGGATTCTGAACACTGAAGCTTTCTTT
CASSSGQGILNTEAFF
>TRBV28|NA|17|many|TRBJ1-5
TGTGCCAGCAGTTTCGTGTTGGGTCAGGGTGACAATCAGCCCCAGCATTTT
CASSFVLGQGDNQPQHF
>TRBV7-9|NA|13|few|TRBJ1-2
TGTGCCAGCGAGGGTCCCACTATCTATGGCTACACCTTC
CASEGPTIYGYTF
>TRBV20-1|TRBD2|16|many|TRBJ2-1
TGCAGTGCTAGACCCCCAGCGGGGGGGGCCTACAATGAGCAGTTCTTC
CSARPPAGGAYNEQFF
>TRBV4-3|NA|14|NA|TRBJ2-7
TGCGCCAGCAGCCAAGTCGGACAGCCCTACGAGCAGTACTTC
CASSQVGQPYEQYF
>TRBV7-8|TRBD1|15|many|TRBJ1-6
TGTGCCAGCAGCTTAGGGGGACAGAATAATTCACCCCTCCACTTT
CASSLGGQNNSPLHF
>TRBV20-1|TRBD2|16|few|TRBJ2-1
TGCAGTGCTAGAGGGCTAGCGGGGGGGCGCTACAATGAGCAGTTCTTC
CSARGLAGGRYNEQFF
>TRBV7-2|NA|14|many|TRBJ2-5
TGTGCCAGCAGCTTAGGACGTGGGTTGGAGACCCAGTACTTC
CASSLGRGLETQYF
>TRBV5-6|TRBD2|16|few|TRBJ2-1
TGTGCCAGCAGCTTGGCATTAGCGGGGGACTACAATGAGCAGTTCTTC
CASSLALAGDYNEQFF
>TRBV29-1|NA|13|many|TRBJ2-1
TGCAGCGTTGAAGGGCTGGGGATGAATGAGCAGTTCTTC
CSVEGLGMNEQFF
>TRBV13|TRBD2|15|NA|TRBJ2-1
TGTGCCAGCAGCCTCCCGGGGGGGGGAAACAATGAGCAGTTCTTC
CASSLPGGGNNEQFF
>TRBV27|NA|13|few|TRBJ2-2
TGTGCCAGCAGTCCCCTCGGACCCGGGGAGCTGTTTTTT
CASSPLGPGELFF
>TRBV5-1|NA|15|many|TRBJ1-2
TGCGCCAGCAGCCTGGGTATCCGGGAGGGCTATGGCTACACCTTC
CASSLGIREGYGYTF
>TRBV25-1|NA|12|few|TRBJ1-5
TGTGCCAGCAGTAGGGGCAAACAGCCCCAGCATTTT
CASSRGKQPQHF
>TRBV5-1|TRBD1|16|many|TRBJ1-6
TGCGCCAGCAGCTCCAGGGACAGCTCCTATAATTCACCCCTCCACTTT
CASSSRDSSYNSPLHF
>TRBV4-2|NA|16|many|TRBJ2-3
TGTGCCAGCAGGGATCTGGGCGGACCTAGCACAGATACGCAGTATTTT
CASRDLGGPSTDTQYF
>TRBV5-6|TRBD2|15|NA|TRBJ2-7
TGTGCCAGCAGCTCGGTGGGGGGGAGCTCCTACGAGCAGTACTTC
CASSSVGGSSYEQYF
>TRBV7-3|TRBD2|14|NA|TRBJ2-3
TGTGCCAGCAGCTTCCTAGCGGCCACAGATACGCAGTATTTT
CASSFLAATDTQYF
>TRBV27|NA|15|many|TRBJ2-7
TGTGCCAGCAGTTTATCTGACGGAAACTCCTACGAGCAGTACTTC
CASSLSDGNSYEQYF
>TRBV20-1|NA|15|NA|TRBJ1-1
TGCAGTGCTAGAGATGCTTGGGTAACGGGGGCTGAAGCTTTCTTT
CSARDAWVTGAEAFF
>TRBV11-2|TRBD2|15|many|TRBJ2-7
TGTGCCAGCAGCTTAGGAGATAGCGGGACCTACGAGCAGTACTTC
CASSLGDSGTYEQYF
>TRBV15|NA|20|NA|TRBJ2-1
TGTGCCACCAACAGACCCGGGACAGGGGGATCTAGCGGGGGAAACAATGAGCAGTTCTTC
CATNRPGTGGSSGGNNEQFF
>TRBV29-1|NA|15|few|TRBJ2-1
TGCAGCGTTGTGTGGGGGCCCGCCTCCTACAATGAGCAGTTCTTC
CSVVWGPASYNEQFF
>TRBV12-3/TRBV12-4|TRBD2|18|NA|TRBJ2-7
TGTACCAGCAGTTCCTCTGGACTAGCCGGGACCGTACCCTACGAGCAGTACTTC
CTSSSSGLAGTVPYEQYF
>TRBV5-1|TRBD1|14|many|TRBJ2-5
TGTGCCAGCAGCCTGGGACAGGTCCAAGAGACCCAGTACTTC
CASSLGQVQETQYF
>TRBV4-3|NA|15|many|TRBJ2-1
TGCGCCAGCAGCCAAGGACTCAGGGGCTACAATGAGCAGTTCTTC
CASSQGLRGYNEQFF
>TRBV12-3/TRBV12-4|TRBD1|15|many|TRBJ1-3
TGTGCCAGCAGTTTGAAGGACAGGGGAGGCAACACCATATATTTT
CASSLKDRGGNTIYF
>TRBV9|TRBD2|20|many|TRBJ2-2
TGTGCCAGCAGCGTAGTGCCCCTGGGACTAGCGGGAGTTTACACCGGGGAGCTGTTTTTT
CASSVVPLGLAGVYTGELFF
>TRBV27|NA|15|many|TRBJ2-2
TGTGCCAGCAGTCCCCGTCGCCTCGAGGCCGGGGAGCTGTTTTTT
CASSPRRLEAGELFF
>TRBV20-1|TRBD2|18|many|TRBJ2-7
TGCAGTGCTAGAGATCGGATGTTAGTAGCGGGAGCTCTTTACGAGCAGTACTTC
CSARDRMLVAGALYEQYF
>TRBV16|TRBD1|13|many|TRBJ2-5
TGTGCCAGCACCTGGACAGGGGAAGAGACCCAGTACTTC
CASTWTGEETQYF
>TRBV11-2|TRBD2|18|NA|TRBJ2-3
TGTGCCAGCTGGCCCCAAAGGGGACTAGCGGGAGTTGCAGATACGCAGTATTTT
CASWPQRGLAGVADTQYF
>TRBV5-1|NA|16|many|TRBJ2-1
TGCGCCAGCAGCTTAAAACTACAGGGATCGGACAATGAGCAGTTCTTC
CASSLKLQGSDNEQFF
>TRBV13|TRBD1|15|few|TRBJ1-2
TGTGCCAGCAGCCCGGACAGGTTAACCCCCGATGGCTACACCTTC
CASSPDRLTPDGYTF
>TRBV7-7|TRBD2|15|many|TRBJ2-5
TGTGCTAGCAGCTTGTTGCGGGGGATCCAAGAGACCCAGTACTTC
CASSLLRGIQETQYF
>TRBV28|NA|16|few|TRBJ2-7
TGTGCCAGCAGTGGCCCGGTGACAGTTCCCTCCTACGAGCAGTACTTC
CASSGPVTVPSYEQYF
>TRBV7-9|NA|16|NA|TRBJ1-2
TGTGCCAGCAGCTTATCCTCGACTTTAGCTAACTATGGCTACACCTTC
CASSLSSTLANYGYTF
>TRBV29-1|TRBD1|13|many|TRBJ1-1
TGCAGCGTTGGCGGGACAGGGATCCTCGAAGCTTTCTTT
CSVGGTGILEAFF
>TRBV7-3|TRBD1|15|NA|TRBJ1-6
TGTGCCAGCAGCTCGGGAAGGACAGGGCATTCACCCCTCCACTTT
CASSSGRTGHSPLHF
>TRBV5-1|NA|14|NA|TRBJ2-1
TGCGCCAGCAGCGCCCCCGACGGACCCAATGAGCAGTTCTTC
CASSAPDGPNEQFF
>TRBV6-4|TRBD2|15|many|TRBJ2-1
TGTGCCAGCAGTGAAGCGGGGGGCTCCTACAATGAGCAGTTCTTC
CASSEAGGSYNEQFF
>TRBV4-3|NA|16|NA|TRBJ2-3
TGCGCCAGCAGCCAAGGTGCAAGGGGGGACACAGATACGCAGTATTTT
CASSQGARGDTDTQYF
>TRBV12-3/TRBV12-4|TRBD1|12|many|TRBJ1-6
TGTGCCAGCAGTTTCCAGGGGGCATCCCTCCACTTT
CASSFQGASLHF
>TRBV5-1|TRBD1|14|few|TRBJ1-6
TGCGCCAGCAGCTCGGACAGGGGGCCTTCACCCCTCCACTTT
CASSSDRGPSPLHF
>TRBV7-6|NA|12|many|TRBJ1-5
TGTGCCAGCAGCTTAATGGATCAGCCCCAGCATTTT
CASSLMDQPQHF
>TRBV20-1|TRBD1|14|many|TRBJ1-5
TGCAGTGCCCCCAAACAGGGGGCAAGTCAGCCCCAGCATTTT
CSAPKQGASQPQHF
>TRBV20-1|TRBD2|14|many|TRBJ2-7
TGCAGTGCTAGCCCGCCGGGACTAGGCCGCGAGCAGTACTTC
CSASPPGLGREQYF